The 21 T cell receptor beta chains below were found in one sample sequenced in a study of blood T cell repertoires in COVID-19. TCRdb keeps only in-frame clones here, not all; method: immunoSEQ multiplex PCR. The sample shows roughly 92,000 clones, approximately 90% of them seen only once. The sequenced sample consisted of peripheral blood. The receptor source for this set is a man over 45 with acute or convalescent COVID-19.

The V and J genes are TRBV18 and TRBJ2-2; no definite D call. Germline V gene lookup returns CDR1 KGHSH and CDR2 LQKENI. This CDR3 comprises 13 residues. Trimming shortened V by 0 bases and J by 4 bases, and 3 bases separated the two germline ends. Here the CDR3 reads CASSPPLTGELFF. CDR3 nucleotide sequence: TGTGCCAGCTCACCACCTCTCACCGGGGAGCTGTTTTTT.

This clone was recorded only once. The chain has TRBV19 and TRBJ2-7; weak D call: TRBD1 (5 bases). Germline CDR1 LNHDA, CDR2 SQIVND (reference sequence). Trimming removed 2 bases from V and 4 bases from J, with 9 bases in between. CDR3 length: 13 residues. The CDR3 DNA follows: TGTGCCAGTAGTATAAATAGGGGTTACGAGCAGTACTTC. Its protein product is CASSINRGYEQYF.

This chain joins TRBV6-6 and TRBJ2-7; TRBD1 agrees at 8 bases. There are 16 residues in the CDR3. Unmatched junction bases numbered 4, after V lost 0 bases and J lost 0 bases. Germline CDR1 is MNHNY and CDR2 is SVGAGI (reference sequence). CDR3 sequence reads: CASSYSTGAYSYEQYF. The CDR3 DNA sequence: TGTGCCAGCAGTTACTCGACAGGGGCCTACTCCTACGAGCAGTACTTC.

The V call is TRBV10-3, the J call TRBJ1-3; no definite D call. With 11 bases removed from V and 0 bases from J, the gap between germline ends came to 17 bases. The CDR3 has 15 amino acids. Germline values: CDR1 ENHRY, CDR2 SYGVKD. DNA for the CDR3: TGTGCCTCCCAAACAGCCATCTTCTCTGGAAACACCATATATTTT. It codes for CASQTAIFSGNTIYF.

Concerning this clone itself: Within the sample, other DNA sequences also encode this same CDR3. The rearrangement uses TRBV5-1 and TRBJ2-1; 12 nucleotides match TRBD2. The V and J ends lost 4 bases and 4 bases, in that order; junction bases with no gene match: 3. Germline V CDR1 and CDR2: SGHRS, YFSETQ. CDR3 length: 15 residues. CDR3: CASSPGTSGYNEQFF. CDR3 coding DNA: TGCGCCAGCAGCCCGGGGACTAGCGGGTACAATGAGCAGTTCTTC.

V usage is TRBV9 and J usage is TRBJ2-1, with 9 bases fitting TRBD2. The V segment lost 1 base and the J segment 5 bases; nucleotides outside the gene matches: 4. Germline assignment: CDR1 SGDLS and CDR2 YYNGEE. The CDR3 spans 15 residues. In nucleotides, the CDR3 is TGTGCCAGCAGCGTATCTAGCGGGGCAGACAATGAGCAGTTCTTC. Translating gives CASSVSSGADNEQFF.

The CDR3 DNA reads TGTGCCAGCAGTTATCAGTCTAGCGGGAATGGCGGGGAGCTGTTTTTT. Protein sequence: CASSYQSSGNGGELFF. This chain connects TRBV6-2 or TRBV6-3 to TRBJ2-2, with TRBD2 identical over 9 bases. The junction had 9 bases not matched to a gene; V was cut back by 3 bases and J by 7 bases. CDR1 and CDR2 (germline): MNHEY, SVGEGT. CDR3 size: 16 residues.

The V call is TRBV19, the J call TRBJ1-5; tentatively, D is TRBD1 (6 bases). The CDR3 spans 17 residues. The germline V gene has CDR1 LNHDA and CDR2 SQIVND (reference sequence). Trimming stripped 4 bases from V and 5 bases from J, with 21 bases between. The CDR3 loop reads CASSRGGPIGDDQPQHF. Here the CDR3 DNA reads TGTGCCAGTAGTAGGGGGGGCCCGATTGGGGACGATCAGCCCCAGCATTTT.

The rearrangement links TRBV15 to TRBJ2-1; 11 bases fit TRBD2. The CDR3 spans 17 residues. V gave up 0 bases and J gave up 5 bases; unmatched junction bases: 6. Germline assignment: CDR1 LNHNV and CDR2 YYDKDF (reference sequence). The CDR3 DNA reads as TGTGCCACCAGCAGAGATCTGGCTAGCGGGAGGCACAATGAGCAGTTCTTC. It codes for CATSRDLASGRHNEQFF.

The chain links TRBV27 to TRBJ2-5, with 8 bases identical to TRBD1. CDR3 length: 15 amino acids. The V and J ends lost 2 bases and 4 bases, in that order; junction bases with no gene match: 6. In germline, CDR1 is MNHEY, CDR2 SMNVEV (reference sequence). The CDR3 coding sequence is TGTGCCAGCAGTTTAATTATGGGGACAGGAGAGACCCAGTACTTC. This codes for CASSLIMGTGETQYF.

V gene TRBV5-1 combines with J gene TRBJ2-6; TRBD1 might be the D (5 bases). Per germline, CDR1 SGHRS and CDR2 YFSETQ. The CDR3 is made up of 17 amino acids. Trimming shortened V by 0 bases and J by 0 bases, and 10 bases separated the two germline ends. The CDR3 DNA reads TGCGCCAGCAGCTTGGGGGGCTGGAGCTCTGGGGCCAACGTCCTGACTTTC. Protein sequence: CASSLGGWSSGANVLTF.

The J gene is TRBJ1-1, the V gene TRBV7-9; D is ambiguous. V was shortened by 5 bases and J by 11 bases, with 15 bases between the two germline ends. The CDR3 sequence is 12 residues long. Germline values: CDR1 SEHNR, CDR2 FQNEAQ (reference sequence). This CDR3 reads CASSPLRERAFF. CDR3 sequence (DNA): TGTGCCAGCAGCCCACTTAGGGAGCGGGCTTTCTTT.

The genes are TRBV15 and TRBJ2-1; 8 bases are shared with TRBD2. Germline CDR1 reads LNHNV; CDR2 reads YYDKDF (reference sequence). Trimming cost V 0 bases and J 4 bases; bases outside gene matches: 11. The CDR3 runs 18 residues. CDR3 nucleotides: TGTGCCACCAGCAGAGATGCGGGAAGCGGGAGCCTTTACAATGAGCAGTTCTTC. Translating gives CATSRDAGSGSLYNEQFF.

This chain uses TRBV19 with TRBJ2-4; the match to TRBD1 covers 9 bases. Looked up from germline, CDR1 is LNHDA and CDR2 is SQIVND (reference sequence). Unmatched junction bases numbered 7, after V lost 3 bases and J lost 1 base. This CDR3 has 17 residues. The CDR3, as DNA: TGTGCCAGTAGTATTGACAGGGGGGTCCGGGCCAAAAACATTCAGTACTTC. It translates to CASSIDRGVRAKNIQYF.

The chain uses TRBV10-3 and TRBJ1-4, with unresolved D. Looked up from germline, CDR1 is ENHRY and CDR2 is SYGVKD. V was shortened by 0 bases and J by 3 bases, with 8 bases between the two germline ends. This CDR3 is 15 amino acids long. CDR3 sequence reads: CAISESPGSNEKLFF. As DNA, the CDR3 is TGTGCCATCAGTGAGTCACCGGGATCTAATGAAAAACTGTTTTTT.

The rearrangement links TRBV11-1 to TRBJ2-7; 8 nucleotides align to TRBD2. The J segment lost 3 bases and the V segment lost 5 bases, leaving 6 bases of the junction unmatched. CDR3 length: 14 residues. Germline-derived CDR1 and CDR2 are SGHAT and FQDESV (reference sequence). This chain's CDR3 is CASSPGGAVYEQYF. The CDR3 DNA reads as TGTGCCAGCAGCCCGGGAGGGGCGGTCTACGAGCAGTACTTC.

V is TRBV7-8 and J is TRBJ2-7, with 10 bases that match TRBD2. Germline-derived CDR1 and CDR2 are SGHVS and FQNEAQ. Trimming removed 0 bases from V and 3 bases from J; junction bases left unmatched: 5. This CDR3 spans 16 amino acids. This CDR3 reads CASSLARASGSYEQYF. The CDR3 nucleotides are TGTGCCAGCAGCTTAGCGCGGGCTAGCGGGAGCTACGAGCAGTACTTC.

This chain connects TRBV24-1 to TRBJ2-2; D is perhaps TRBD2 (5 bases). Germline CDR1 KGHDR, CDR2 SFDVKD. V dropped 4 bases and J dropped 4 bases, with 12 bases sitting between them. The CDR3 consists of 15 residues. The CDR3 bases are TGTGCCACCAGTGAGCATGGACGGGGCACCGGGGAGCTGTTTTTT. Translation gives CATSEHGRGTGELFF.

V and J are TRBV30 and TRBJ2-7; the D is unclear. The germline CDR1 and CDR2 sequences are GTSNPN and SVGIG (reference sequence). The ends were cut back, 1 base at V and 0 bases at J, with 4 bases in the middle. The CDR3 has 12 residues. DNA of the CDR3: TGTGCCTGGAGTGCTAGCTCCTACGAGCAGTACTTC. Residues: CAWSASSYEQYF. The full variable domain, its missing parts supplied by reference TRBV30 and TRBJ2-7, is SQTIHQWPATLVQPVGSPLSLECTVEGTSNPNLYWYRQAAGRGLQLLFYSVGIGQISSEVPQNLSASRPQDRQFILSSKKLLLSDSGFYLCAWSASSYEQYFGPGTRLTVT.

The CDR3 region is CASSLGLATRTDTQYF. CDR3 nucleotides: TGCGCCAGCAGCTTGGGACTAGCGACCCGCACAGATACGCAGTATTTT. The chain joins TRBV5-1 to TRBJ2-3, with 8 bases fitting TRBD2. Germline CDR1 reads SGHRS; CDR2 reads YFSETQ. The CDR3 spans 16 residues. V trimming: 0 bases; J trimming: 1 base; junction bases outside the gene matches: 4. Together with reference TRBV5-1 and TRBJ2-3, the CDR3 gives the full variable domain: KAGVTQTPRYLIKTRGQQVTLSCSPISGHRSVSWYQQTPGQGLQFLFEYFSETQRNKGNFPGRFSGRQFSNSRSEMNVSTLELGDSALYLCASSLGLATRTDTQYFGPGTRLTVL.

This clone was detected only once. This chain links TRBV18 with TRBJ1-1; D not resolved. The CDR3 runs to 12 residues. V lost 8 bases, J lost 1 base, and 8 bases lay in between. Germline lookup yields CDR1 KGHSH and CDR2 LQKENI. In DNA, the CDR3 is TGTGCCAGCCTTACTAGGAACACTGAAGCTTTCTTT. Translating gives CASLTRNTEAFF.